This section outlines one T cell receptor beta chain sequence together with its context. Antigen unknown. Unique molecular identifiers were affixed to single, distinct cDNA molecules. One entry per CDR3 protein, called by TCRdb with MiXCR from the 5' RACE reads. Of tens of thousands of distinct CDR3 sequences listed, 10% to 15% were seen once; the top ten hold 1.3% to 1.5%. This sample was included in a study of early T cells in non-severe SARS-CoV-2 infection. Overall study context: Unpaired chains resulted from sequencing bulk RNA of unsorted whole blood. Overall study findings and caveats: VDJdb matches were skewed toward anti-spike CD8 T cell responses.

The V and J ends lost 0 bases and 2 bases respectively, with 4 bases between them. The CDR3 length is 13 residues. CDR1 and CDR2 from the germline V gene are MNHEY and SVGEGT. The rearrangement joins TRBV6-2 or TRBV6-3 to TRBJ2-5; D gene ambiguous. Sequenced material: whole blood, taken at baseline. This receptor was identified in an adult who was a healthcare worker with PCR-confirmed SARS-CoV-2 infection or an uninfected control (not recorded which). The CDR3 nucleotides read TGTGCCAGCAGTTACTCGGAACAAGAGACCCAGTACTTC. It is translated as CASSYSEQETQYF.